These T cell receptor beta chains were read from a single sample in a study of blood T cells in healthy people across ages. TCRdb used MiXCR to reprocess the 5' RACE reads, holding one entry per CDR3 protein. The table has some 730,000 distinct CDR3 sequences, roughly 20% seen once; the top ten hold about 22%. The sample was blood. These receptors all stem from a man in his 70s in good health. CDR3s include the opening cysteine and the closing phenylalanine or tryptophan. Fields, in order: V gene, clone size, D gene, J gene, CDR3 DNA, CDR3 protein. The D gene is left open where the match is weak. Clone sizes are given selectively: once, few, many, or a class where the clone is expanded.

TRBV20-1,.,.,TRBJ1-4,TGCAGTGCTAGCCTGAGGGCGGCAACTAATGAAAAACTGTTTTTT,CSASLRAATNEKLFF
TRBV20-1,.,.,TRBJ1-1,TGCAGTGCTGTAGAGAACACTGAAGCTTTCTTT,CSAVENTEAFF
TRBV6-6,.,TRBD2,TRBJ2-7,TGTGCCAGCAAATCCACGGGGGGGACCTACGAGCAGTACTTC,CASKSTGGTYEQYF
TRBV5-1,.,.,TRBJ2-2,TGCGCCAGCAGCTTGAACCCTGACCCCACCGGGGAGCTGTTTTTT,CASSLNPDPTGELFF
TRBV5-1,.,.,TRBJ1-2,TGCGCCAGCAGCTTGGGGACAGCTATTTTCTCGAACTATGGCTACACCTTC,CASSLGTAIFSNYGYTF
TRBV14,few,.,TRBJ2-1,TGTGCCAGCAGCCATCGTGGCGCCAGGCAGTTCTTC,CASSHRGARQFF
TRBV24-1,few,.,TRBJ2-3,TGTGCCGCCAGGGGTGGGGGAGATACGCAGTATTTT,CAARGGGDTQYF
TRBV25-1,few,.,TRBJ2-5,TGTGCCAGCAGTGAATGGAAGATCCAAGAGACCCAGTACTTC,CASSEWKIQETQYF
TRBV12-3/TRBV12-4,few,TRBD2,TRBJ2-3,TGTGCCAGCAGTTTAGGCGGGGGGGCCTATCTGCAGTATTTT,CASSLGGGAYLQYF
TRBV9,few,.,TRBJ2-2,TGTGCCAGCAGCGTAGTTAGGGTGACTACCGATCTCGGGGAGCTGTTTTTT,CASSVVRVTTDLGELFF
TRBV7-2,.,.,TRBJ2-1,TGTGCCAGCAGCCCCGTACTACCGACAGACAATGAGCAGTTCTTC,CASSPVLPTDNEQFF
TRBV12-5,.,.,TRBJ2-3,TGTGCTAGTGGTTTACGCCTCGCTGGGGATACGCAGTATTTT,CASGLRLAGDTQYF
TRBV5-1,.,.,TRBJ2-3,TGCGCCAGCAGCTCGGCAGGGGCACGCACAGATACGCAGTATTTT,CASSSAGARTDTQYF
TRBV29-1,.,TRBD1,TRBJ1-1,TGCAGCGCTCACAGGGGGCAGAACACTGAAGCTTTCTTT,CSAHRGQNTEAFF
TRBV29-1,few,.,TRBJ2-5,TGCAGCGTTCGGCAGGGCGCACAAGAGACCCAGTACTTC,CSVRQGAQETQYF
TRBV12-3/TRBV12-4,many,TRBD1,TRBJ2-1,TGTGCCAGCAGCACCGGGACAGCCTTAAAGAATGAGCAGTTCTTC,CASSTGTALKNEQFF
TRBV2,few,TRBD1,TRBJ1-6,TGTGCCAGCAGAGCCCAGGGGGCGGGTAATTCACCCCTCCACTTT,CASRAQGAGNSPLHF
TRBV11-3,.,.,TRBJ1-1,TGTGCCAGCAGACAGGGTCCGAGCACTGAAGCTTTCTTT,CASRQGPSTEAFF
TRBV9,.,TRBD2,TRBJ2-3,TGTGCCAGCAGCGTAGGTTTGGGTCGGCTAGCGGGACCGAGGAGCACAGATACGCAGTATTTT,CASSVGLGRLAGPRSTDTQYF
TRBV5-6,.,.,TRBJ2-6,TGTGCCAGCAGCTTGGCCGGTTCCTTCCTCTCTGGGGCCAACGCCCTGACTTTC,CASSLAGSFLSGANALTF
TRBV7-2,many,.,TRBJ2-4,TGTGCCAGCAGCTTAGACAGGGTAGCCAAAAACATTCAATACTTC,CASSLDRVAKNIQYF
TRBV7-8,few,.,TRBJ2-1,TGTGCCAGCAGCTTAGCAACACTAGGTTCCTACAATGAGCAGTTCTTC,CASSLATLGSYNEQFF
TRBV6-2/TRBV6-3,.,.,TRBJ2-5,TGTGCCAGCAGTTACACAGGTTTGAGGGAGACCCAGTACTTC,CASSYTGLRETQYF
TRBV6-6,.,TRBD2,TRBJ2-1,TGTGCCAGCAGGCCCGGGACTAGCGGGCGTAATGAGCAGTTCTTC,CASRPGTSGRNEQFF
TRBV13,.,TRBD2,TRBJ2-1,TGTGCCAGCAGATCTAGCGGGGAACACAATGAGCAGTTCTTC,CASRSSGEHNEQFF
TRBV20-1,few,.,TRBJ2-5,TGCAGTGCTAGAGATTATGAGCGGTACCAAGAGACCCAGTACTTC,CSARDYERYQETQYF
TRBV19,.,.,TRBJ2-5,TGTGCCAGTAGTATTGCGGGGATAAAAGAGACCCAGTACTTC,CASSIAGIKETQYF
TRBV6-6,.,.,TRBJ1-1,TGTGCCAGCAGCCGGGACATCACTGAAGCTTTCTTT,CASSRDITEAFF
TRBV27,few,TRBD1,TRBJ1-1,TGTGCCAGCAGTGAACCGGGACAGGGGGCGAACACTGAAGCTTTCTTT,CASSEPGQGANTEAFF
TRBV7-9,few,TRBD2,TRBJ2-1,TGTGCCACCCGGTTAGCGGGGGGGAGCTCCTACAATGAGCAGTTCTTC,CATRLAGGSSYNEQFF
TRBV5-1,.,.,TRBJ1-2,TGCGCCAGCAGCTTATACCGGGATAACTATGGCTACACCTTC,CASSLYRDNYGYTF
TRBV10-1,.,.,TRBJ2-1,TGCGCCAGCAGCGATGAGGGCTTACGGCAGTTCTTC,CASSDEGLRQFF
TRBV5-1,.,.,TRBJ1-3,TGCGCCAGCAGCTTGGGGTGGGACTCTGGAAACACCATATATTTT,CASSLGWDSGNTIYF
TRBV10-3,few,.,TRBJ2-3,TGTGCCATCAGTGAGTCGCTTACCTCTAGCACAGATACGCAGTATTTT,CAISESLTSSTDTQYF
TRBV20-1,few,.,TRBJ2-6,TGCAGTGCATCGAGGCCGGGGGCAACTGGGGCCAACGTCCTGACTTTC,CSASRPGATGANVLTF
TRBV7-3,.,.,TRBJ2-1,TGTGCCAGCAGCTTGGGTCGGGGGTCTCCCCACAATGAGCAGTTCTTC,CASSLGRGSPHNEQFF
TRBV7-9,few,.,TRBJ2-5,TGTGCCAGCAGACAAGACACCCAAGAGACCCGGTACTTC,CASRQDTQETRYF
TRBV7-2,few,.,TRBJ2-2,TGTGCCAGCACTTCCCGGGGAACGGAGCTGTTTTTT,CASTSRGTELFF
TRBV9,many,.,TRBJ2-1,TGTGCCAGCAGCGTAATATCCCTTCCCAATGAGCAGTTCTTC,CASSVISLPNEQFF
TRBV7-9,.,TRBD2,TRBJ2-1,TGTGCCAGCAGAAATTCCGGGACTAGCGGGAGTAATGAGCAGTTCTTC,CASRNSGTSGSNEQFF
TRBV29-1,.,TRBD1,TRBJ1-1,TGCAGCGTTAACAGGGGCCTCAACACTGAAGCTTTCTTT,CSVNRGLNTEAFF